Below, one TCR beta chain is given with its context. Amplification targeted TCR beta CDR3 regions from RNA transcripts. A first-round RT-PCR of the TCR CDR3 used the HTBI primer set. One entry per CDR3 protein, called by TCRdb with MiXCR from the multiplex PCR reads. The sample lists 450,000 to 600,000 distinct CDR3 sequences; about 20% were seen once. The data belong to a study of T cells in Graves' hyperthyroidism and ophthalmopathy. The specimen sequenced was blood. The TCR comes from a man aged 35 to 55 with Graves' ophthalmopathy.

CDR3 residues: CASSGGLAGRTGELFF. As DNA, the CDR3 is TGCGCCAGCAGCGGGGGACTAGCGGGACGGACCGGGGAGCTGTTTTTT. The chain combines TRBV5-1 with TRBJ2-2, with TRBD2 identical over 13 bases. V was pared by 4 bases and J by 5 bases, with 5 bases of the junction left unmatched. This CDR3 has 16 amino acids. Germline V CDR1 and CDR2: SGHRS, YFSETQ.